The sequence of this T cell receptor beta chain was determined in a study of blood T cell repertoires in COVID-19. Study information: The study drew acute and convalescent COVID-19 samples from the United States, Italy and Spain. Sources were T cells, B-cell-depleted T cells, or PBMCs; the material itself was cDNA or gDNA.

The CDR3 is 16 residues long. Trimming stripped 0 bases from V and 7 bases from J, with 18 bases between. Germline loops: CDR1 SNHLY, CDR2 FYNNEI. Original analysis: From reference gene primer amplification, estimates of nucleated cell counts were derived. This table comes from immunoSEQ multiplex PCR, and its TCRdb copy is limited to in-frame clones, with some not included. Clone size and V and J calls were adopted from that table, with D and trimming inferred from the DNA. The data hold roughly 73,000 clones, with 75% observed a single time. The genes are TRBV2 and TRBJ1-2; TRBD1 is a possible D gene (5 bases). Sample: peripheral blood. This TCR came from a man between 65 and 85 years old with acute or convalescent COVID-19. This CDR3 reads CASSEARQHFYGGYTF. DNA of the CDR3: TGTGCCAGCAGTGAAGCCCGACAGCACTTCTATGGTGGCTACACCTTC.